This TCR beta chain was sequenced in a study of blood T cell repertoires in COVID-19 (dated by TCRdb to about 2020). General notes on the study: Collaborator samples came from the United States, Italy and Spain and covered acute and convalescent phases of COVID-19. The material from the prospective study consisted of cDNA or gDNA derived from T cells, B-cell-depleted T cells, or PBMCs. Deeply sampled blood TCRbeta repertoires from subjects exposed to, actively infected with, or recovered from COVID-19 were included in the dataset. A freely available public database, intended as a resource for researchers studying the immune response to SARS-CoV-2, is where the repertoires were released. The samples were drawn from two sources: the first 160 participants of the ongoing ImmuneRACE study, and approximately 1,300 subjects contributed by 6 global collaborators. Nearly every sample came with metadata listing a de-identified subject ID, COVID-19 status, age in years and sex. HLA class I and class II types, where available, came from metadata supplied by the sample provider rather than from assay-based typing.

On this clone itself: Its cognate antigen has yet to be identified. No base qualities exist here, and no much larger clone lies one base off it. Different DNA sequences within this sample yield the same CDR3.

Collaborating institutions collected whole blood in K2EDTA tubes following their own protocols. For TCRbeta analysis, collaborators shipped samples in one of three forms: frozen whole blood, isolated PBMCs, or DNA extracted from either of those sample types. CDR1 is given as GTSNPN and CDR2 as SVGIG, both from the germline V gene (reference sequence). CDR3 length: 12 amino acids, cysteine to phenylalanine. Only the CDR3 portion is preserved as DNA: 36 bases, with reading frame beginning at the first base. V lost 5 bases and J lost 1 base; the stretch between them is 8 bases long. The research as a whole found: The quantity of clinical and demographic metadata differed by source and by participant and was supplied without curation.

The immunoSEQ Assay, a bias-controlled multiplex PCR, was used to amplify TCRbeta CDR3 regions from genomic DNA. Under the source paper's analysis protocol: Nucleated cell counts per sample were estimated from amplification of reference gene primers within the assay. To quantify the absolute abundance of each unique TCRbeta CDR3 rearrangement, sequence reads were collapsed and filtered. For each sample, productive Simpson clonality was calculated as the square root of Simpson's diversity index over productive rearrangements. TCRdb's version of the immuneACCESS table is confined to in-frame rearrangements and falls short of the full clone set. An unresolved V gene accounts for under half of the shortfall where checked; the remainder is of unknown origin. V and J calls and clone size are those listed in that table; D and trimming were worked out from the DNA. The sample contains roughly 200,000 clones, about 89% of them found a single time. Of the sample, 6.7% falls within the top ten clones.

Sequenced input: peripheral blood. This sequence originates from a man aged 40-55 years with acute or convalescent COVID-19. The chain was built from TRBV30 and TRBJ1-1; confidence is insufficient to name the D gene. The CDR3 has the sequence CAWDRGNTEAFF. The DNA sequence is given as TGTGCCTGGGATCGGGGGAACACTGAAGCTTTCTTT.